This is a list of T cell receptor beta chains from one sample in a study of post-analysis software for immune sequencing data. MiXCR, applied by TCRdb to the PCR reads, yields one record per CDR3 protein. The table includes approximately 400,000 distinct CDR3 sequences, roughly 36% detected once. The material sequenced was blood. The receptors were gathered from a girl aged 10-17 years with multiple sclerosis. Both conserved end residues are part of each CDR3. The D gene is left open where the match is weak. Rows may omit the clone size; those that give it use once, few, many or a size class.

few,TRBJ2-3,TRBD2,TRBV3-1,TGTGCCAGCAGCCAAGTGGCGGGGGTCACAGATACGCAGTATTTT,CASSQVAGVTDTQYF
once,TRBJ2-1,.,TRBV7-9,TGTGCCAGCAGCGACCCCCGGCCGGCGGACTACAATGAGCAGTTCTTC,CASSDPRPADYNEQFF
few,TRBJ1-1,.,TRBV18,TGTGCCAGCTCACCATCGGAGACAGAGACCACTGAAGCTTTCTTT,CASSPSETETTEAFF
.,TRBJ1-1,TRBD1,TRBV5-1,TGCGCCAGCAGCTCTCTCACAGGGGGAGAAGCTTTCTTT,CASSSLTGGEAFF
few,TRBJ2-1,TRBD2,TRBV29-1,TGCAGCGTCCCGAGCGGGGGGGACAATGAGCAGTTCTTC,CSVPSGGDNEQFF
.,TRBJ2-3,.,TRBV7-3,TGTGCCAGCAGCTCCGGAGGGTGGTACACAGATACGCAGTATTTT,CASSSGGWYTDTQYF
.,TRBJ1-2,.,TRBV27,TGTGCCAGCAGTCTGACTCTTTCGGGCCACTATGGCTACACCTTC,CASSLTLSGHYGYTF
.,TRBJ1-2,.,TRBV7-8,TGTGCCAGCAGCTTAAGATTCTTGGGGCCGGGTGGCTACACCTTC,CASSLRFLGPGGYTF
few,TRBJ2-7,.,TRBV4-1,TGCGCCAGCAGCCAACAGGGCTTCTACGAGCAGTACTTC,CASSQQGFYEQYF
.,TRBJ2-5,TRBD2,TRBV7-8,TGTGCCAGCAGCCAGACGGTTTCGGGACTAACCATAGAGACCCAGTACTTC,CASSQTVSGLTIETQYF
.,TRBJ2-1,TRBD2,TRBV4-1,TGCGCCAGCAGCCAACTCAAACTAGCGGGGGGGGCTAGACTTTACAATGAGCAGTTCTTC,CASSQLKLAGGARLYNEQFF
.,TRBJ2-3,.,TRBV5-1,TGCGCCAGCACCCGGGAAGGGCCGCCCTCAGATACGCAGTATTTT,CASTREGPPSDTQYF
.,TRBJ1-1,.,TRBV20-1,TGCAGTGCTATGACGGGTGGGAACACTGAAGCTTTCTTT,CSAMTGGNTEAFF